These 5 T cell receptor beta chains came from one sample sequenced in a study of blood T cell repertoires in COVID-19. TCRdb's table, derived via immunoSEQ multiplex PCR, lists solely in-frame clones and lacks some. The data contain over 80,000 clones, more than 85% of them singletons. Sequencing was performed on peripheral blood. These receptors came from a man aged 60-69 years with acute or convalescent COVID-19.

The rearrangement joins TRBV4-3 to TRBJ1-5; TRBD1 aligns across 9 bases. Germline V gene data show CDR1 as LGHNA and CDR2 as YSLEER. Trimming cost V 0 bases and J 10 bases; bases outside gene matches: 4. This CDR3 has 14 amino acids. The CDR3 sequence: CASSQETGGFPQHF. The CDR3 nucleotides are TGCGCCAGCAGCCAAGAGACAGGGGGTTTTCCCCAGCATTTT.

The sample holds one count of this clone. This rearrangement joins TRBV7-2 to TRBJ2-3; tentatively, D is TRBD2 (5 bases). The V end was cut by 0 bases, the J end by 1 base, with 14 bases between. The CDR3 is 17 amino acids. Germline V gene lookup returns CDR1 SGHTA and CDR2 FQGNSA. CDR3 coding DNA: TGTGCCAGCAGCTTAGCGCCCCCAGGTAGCGGCACAGATACGCAGTATTTT. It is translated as CASSLAPPGSGTDTQYF.

The CDR3 region has the DNA TGTGCCAGCAGTTACTCGAGGGCATATTACAATGAGCAGTTCTTC. Its translation is CASSYSRAYYNEQFF. The V and J genes are TRBV6-2 or TRBV6-3 and TRBJ2-1; D perhaps matches TRBD2 (5 bases). CDR1 and CDR2 (germline): MNHEY, SVGEGT. V lost 0 bases and J lost 4, with 10 bases in between. CDR3 length: 15 amino acids.

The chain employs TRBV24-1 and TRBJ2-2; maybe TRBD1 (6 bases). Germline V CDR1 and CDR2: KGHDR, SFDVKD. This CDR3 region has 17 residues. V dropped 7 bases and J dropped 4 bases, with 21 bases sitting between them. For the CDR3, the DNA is TGTGCCACCAGCCGACCCACCACTGGACAGATCACCGGGGAGCTGTTTTTT. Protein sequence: CATSRPTTGQITGELFF.

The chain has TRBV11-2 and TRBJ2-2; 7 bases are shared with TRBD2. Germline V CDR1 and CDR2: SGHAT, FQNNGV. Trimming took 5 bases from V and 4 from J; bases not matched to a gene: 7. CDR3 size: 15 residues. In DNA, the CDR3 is TGTGCCAGCAGCCCGATAGGGAGGGGCACCGGGGAGCTGTTTTTT. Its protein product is CASSPIGRGTGELFF.